Listed below are T cell receptor beta chains from one sample, sequenced in a study of T-cell memory formation after mild COVID-19. TCRdb re-analysed the 5' RACE reads in MiXCR, keeping a single row per CDR3 protein. Of tens of thousands of distinct CDR3 sequences in the sample, roughly 13% were seen once. Source material: PBMCs or a T cell subset sorted from them (not recorded which). The receptors originated from a man between 18 and 29 years old who had mild COVID-19 (a few samples of this study predate the infection). Cell type and time point are not known. The CDR3 runs from the conserved cysteine through the conserved F or W. The D gene is left open where the match is weak. Size is stated for part of the rows, as once, few or many counts, or as a class when the clone is expanded.

J gene: TRBJ1-2
D gene: -
V gene: TRBV7-2
clone size: few
CDR3 DNA: TGTGCCAGCAGCCCAACTGCGGAGGGGTCTAAGAACTATGGCTACACCTTC
CDR3 protein: CASSPTAEGSKNYGYTF

J gene: TRBJ2-7
D gene: -
V gene: TRBV28
clone size: -
CDR3 DNA: TGTGCCAGCATTTTCCACCCCTACGAGCAGTACTTC
CDR3 protein: CASIFHPYEQYF

J gene: TRBJ2-4
D gene: -
V gene: TRBV12-3/TRBV12-4
clone size: few
CDR3 DNA: TGTGCCAGCAGTAGTCGGGACCCACCGAACATTCAGTACTTC
CDR3 protein: CASSSRDPPNIQYF

J gene: TRBJ2-5
D gene: -
V gene: TRBV7-9
clone size: few
CDR3 DNA: TGTGCCAGCAGCGCTAAATCAGGGAAGGGCCAAGAGACCCAGTACTTC
CDR3 protein: CASSAKSGKGQETQYF

J gene: TRBJ2-1
D gene: TRBD1
V gene: TRBV5-5
clone size: -
CDR3 DNA: TGTGCCAGCAGCTCTCCGGGACAGGGTAACAATGAGCAGTTCTTC
CDR3 protein: CASSSPGQGNNEQFF

J gene: TRBJ1-1
D gene: -
V gene: TRBV6-2/TRBV6-3
clone size: few
CDR3 DNA: TGTGCCAGCAGTTACTTTGCCGCTGAAGCTTTCTTT
CDR3 protein: CASSYFAAEAFF

J gene: TRBJ2-1
D gene: -
V gene: TRBV11-2
clone size: -
CDR3 DNA: TGTGCCAGCAGCCCCGCCTCTAGGGACTACAATGAGCAGTTCTTC
CDR3 protein: CASSPASRDYNEQFF

J gene: TRBJ2-3
D gene: -
V gene: TRBV9
clone size: -
CDR3 DNA: TGTGCCAGCAGCGGTTGGAGGGATTCCCCCACAGATACGCAGTATTTT
CDR3 protein: CASSGWRDSPTDTQYF

J gene: TRBJ1-2
D gene: TRBD1
V gene: TRBV18
clone size: few
CDR3 DNA: TGTGCCAGCTCACCTAGTGAATGGGACAGCCGTGGCTACACCTTC
CDR3 protein: CASSPSEWDSRGYTF

J gene: TRBJ1-1
D gene: -
V gene: TRBV5-1
clone size: -
CDR3 DNA: TGCGCCAGCAGCTTGGGGTGGGGGCTTAGCACTGAAGCTTTCTTT
CDR3 protein: CASSLGWGLSTEAFF

J gene: TRBJ2-3
D gene: -
V gene: TRBV7-6
clone size: -
CDR3 DNA: TGTGCCAGCAGCCCTGCGGACAGTCTAGATACGCAGTATTTT
CDR3 protein: CASSPADSLDTQYF

J gene: TRBJ1-1
D gene: -
V gene: TRBV5-1
clone size: -
CDR3 DNA: TGCGCCAGCAGCCAGGGTTCGGTCATAGCGGACACTGAAGCTTTCTTT
CDR3 protein: CASSQGSVIADTEAFF

J gene: TRBJ2-6
D gene: -
V gene: TRBV6-2/TRBV6-3
clone size: -
CDR3 DNA: TGTGCCAGCAGTGGAACTAGGACTGCTGGGGCCAACGTCCTGACTTTC
CDR3 protein: CASSGTRTAGANVLTF

J gene: TRBJ1-1
D gene: TRBD1
V gene: TRBV12-5
clone size: -
CDR3 DNA: TGTGCTAGCACGGAGGGGACAGGGCCCACTGAAGCTTTCTTT
CDR3 protein: CASTEGTGPTEAFF

J gene: TRBJ2-1
D gene: -
V gene: TRBV7-9
clone size: -
CDR3 DNA: TGTGCCAGCAGCTTCCGGGGAAGGGGATACAATGAGCAGTTCTTC
CDR3 protein: CASSFRGRGYNEQFF

J gene: TRBJ2-7
D gene: -
V gene: TRBV5-1
clone size: many
CDR3 DNA: TGCGCCAGCAGCTTGCCCACGGGACACAGGGTTGATCGGTCCTACGAGCAGTACTTC
CDR3 protein: CASSLPTGHRVDRSYEQYF

J gene: TRBJ2-3
D gene: TRBD1
V gene: TRBV20-1
clone size: many
CDR3 DNA: TGCAGTCCACCCCCGGGGACAGGGACAGATACGCAGTATTTT
CDR3 protein: CSPPPGTGTDTQYF

J gene: TRBJ2-7
D gene: -
V gene: TRBV4-1
clone size: many
CDR3 DNA: TGCGCCAGCAGCCAAGATCTTAGGGTCTACGAGCAGTACTTC
CDR3 protein: CASSQDLRVYEQYF

J gene: TRBJ2-1
D gene: -
V gene: TRBV7-2
clone size: many
CDR3 DNA: TGTGCCAGCAGCCAGACGGACGGAAATGAGCAGTTCTTC
CDR3 protein: CASSQTDGNEQFF

J gene: TRBJ2-5
D gene: -
V gene: TRBV7-3
clone size: few
CDR3 DNA: TGTGCCAGCAGCTTATCGGGCAGACAAGAGACCCAGTACTTC
CDR3 protein: CASSLSGRQETQYF

J gene: TRBJ2-3
D gene: TRBD2
V gene: TRBV12-3/TRBV12-4
clone size: few
CDR3 DNA: TGTGCCAGCAGTGCAGGGAGGGGAGATACGCAGTATTTT
CDR3 protein: CASSAGRGDTQYF

J gene: TRBJ2-5
D gene: -
V gene: TRBV7-3
clone size: few
CDR3 DNA: TGTGCCAGCAGCTTCTTTGGAGAGACCCAGTACTTC
CDR3 protein: CASSFFGETQYF

J gene: TRBJ1-5
D gene: -
V gene: TRBV4-1
clone size: -
CDR3 DNA: TGCGCCAGCAGCCATCGGACAGTGAGCAATCAGCCCCAGCATTTT
CDR3 protein: CASSHRTVSNQPQHF

J gene: TRBJ1-1
D gene: -
V gene: TRBV11-2
clone size: -
CDR3 DNA: TGTGCCAGCAGCTTCACGACAGAGAACACTGAAGCTTTCTTT
CDR3 protein: CASSFTTENTEAFF

J gene: TRBJ1-5
D gene: -
V gene: TRBV5-5
clone size: many
CDR3 DNA: TGTGCCAGCAGCCCCGGGGGAAATCAGCCCCAGCATTTT
CDR3 protein: CASSPGGNQPQHF

J gene: TRBJ2-3
D gene: TRBD2
V gene: TRBV6-2/TRBV6-3
clone size: -
CDR3 DNA: TGTGCCAGCAGTTCCCTCGGGGGGGCACAGGATACGCAGTATTTT
CDR3 protein: CASSSLGGAQDTQYF

J gene: TRBJ1-1
D gene: -
V gene: TRBV25-1
clone size: -
CDR3 DNA: TGTGCCAGCAGTGAATACCGAGCCCCTGTTGAAGCTTTCTTT
CDR3 protein: CASSEYRAPVEAFF

J gene: TRBJ2-7
D gene: -
V gene: TRBV10-3
clone size: -
CDR3 DNA: TGTGCCATCAGTGAGGCGGGGCAGGGAACCTACGAGCAGTACTTC
CDR3 protein: CAISEAGQGTYEQYF

J gene: TRBJ1-1
D gene: -
V gene: TRBV29-1
clone size: -
CDR3 DNA: TGCAGCGCGGGCGGGGGGGCCACTGAAGCTTTCTTT
CDR3 protein: CSAGGGATEAFF

J gene: TRBJ1-1
D gene: -
V gene: TRBV29-1
clone size: -
CDR3 DNA: TGCAGCGTTGTCAATAAGAACACTGAAGCTTTCTTT
CDR3 protein: CSVVNKNTEAFF

J gene: TRBJ2-7
D gene: -
V gene: TRBV10-3
clone size: few
CDR3 DNA: TGTGCCATCAGTGAGTCGAATGGGTTACCCTACGAGCAGTACTTC
CDR3 protein: CAISESNGLPYEQYF

J gene: TRBJ2-7
D gene: -
V gene: TRBV3-1
clone size: -
CDR3 DNA: TGTGCCAGCAGCCAAGTATGGGGGGACACCGACGAGCAGTACTTC
CDR3 protein: CASSQVWGDTDEQYF

J gene: TRBJ2-5
D gene: -
V gene: TRBV6-2/TRBV6-3
clone size: -
CDR3 DNA: TGTGCCAGCAGTTTAAACGTAGACCAGTACTTC
CDR3 protein: CASSLNVDQYF

J gene: TRBJ1-2
D gene: -
V gene: TRBV7-9
clone size: few
CDR3 DNA: TGTGCCAGCAGCCCCCTCGGAGGGAACTATGGCTACACCTTC
CDR3 protein: CASSPLGGNYGYTF

J gene: TRBJ2-3
D gene: TRBD1
V gene: TRBV9
clone size: few
CDR3 DNA: TGTGCCAGCAGCGTTGATACAGGGGCGACCACAGATACGCAGTATTTT
CDR3 protein: CASSVDTGATTDTQYF

J gene: TRBJ2-3
D gene: TRBD1
V gene: TRBV10-3
clone size: -
CDR3 DNA: TGTGCCATCACCGGCACCGGGACAGTCACAGATACGCAGTATTTT
CDR3 protein: CAITGTGTVTDTQYF

J gene: TRBJ2-7
D gene: -
V gene: TRBV4-3
clone size: few
CDR3 DNA: TGCGCCAGCAGCCAAGATGGGGGGCCCATCTACGAGCAGTACTTC
CDR3 protein: CASSQDGGPIYEQYF

J gene: TRBJ2-5
D gene: TRBD2
V gene: TRBV28
clone size: -
CDR3 DNA: TGTGCCAGAGCGGCGGGGGGGCCTCCGGGGTCCTGGGAAGAGACCCAGTACTTC
CDR3 protein: CARAAGGPPGSWEETQYF

J gene: TRBJ2-1
D gene: TRBD2
V gene: TRBV9
clone size: -
CDR3 DNA: TGTGCCAGCAGCGCAGGGACTAGCCAAAATGAGCAGTTCTTC
CDR3 protein: CASSAGTSQNEQFF

J gene: TRBJ1-1
D gene: TRBD1
V gene: TRBV14
clone size: -
CDR3 DNA: TGTGCCAGCAGCCAGCTACAGGGGGCGGATACTGAAGCTTTCTTT
CDR3 protein: CASSQLQGADTEAFF

J gene: TRBJ2-5
D gene: -
V gene: TRBV7-2
clone size: -
CDR3 DNA: TGTGCCAGCAGCTCCCCCGGTGGCGGGGTGGGCGAGACCCAGTACTTC
CDR3 protein: CASSSPGGGVGETQYF

J gene: TRBJ1-2
D gene: TRBD1
V gene: TRBV4-3
clone size: few
CDR3 DNA: TGCGCCAGCAGCCAAGATGGGTACGGACAGGGCAAGATGTATGGCTACACCTTC
CDR3 protein: CASSQDGYGQGKMYGYTF

J gene: TRBJ1-1
D gene: -
V gene: TRBV15
clone size: -
CDR3 DNA: TGTGCCACCAGCAGAGAGCGGGGGGCCGGTACTGAAGCTTTCTTT
CDR3 protein: CATSRERGAGTEAFF

J gene: TRBJ2-7
D gene: -
V gene: TRBV4-2
clone size: -
CDR3 DNA: TGTGCCAGCAGCCAATACCGGACAGTTCTCTCCTACGAGCAGTACTTC
CDR3 protein: CASSQYRTVLSYEQYF

J gene: TRBJ1-2
D gene: -
V gene: TRBV7-9
clone size: many
CDR3 DNA: TGTGCCAGCAGCCTGGACAGCTATGGCTACACCTTC
CDR3 protein: CASSLDSYGYTF

J gene: TRBJ2-3
D gene: TRBD2
V gene: TRBV7-4
clone size: few
CDR3 DNA: TGTGCCAGCAGCTTGACGACTAGCGGGGCTAACACAGATACGCAGTATTTT
CDR3 protein: CASSLTTSGANTDTQYF

J gene: TRBJ1-1
D gene: -
V gene: TRBV6-1
clone size: few
CDR3 DNA: TGTGCCAGCAGTGACCGGGGGGGAAGCACTGAAGCTTTCTTT
CDR3 protein: CASSDRGGSTEAFF

J gene: TRBJ2-1
D gene: -
V gene: TRBV30
clone size: few
CDR3 DNA: TGTGCCTGGAGACATAGCCCGGGTGAGCAGTTCTTC
CDR3 protein: CAWRHSPGEQFF

J gene: TRBJ2-5
D gene: TRBD1
V gene: TRBV20-1
clone size: few
CDR3 DNA: TGCAGTGCTAGAAGTCAGGGGGCCCGTTACCAAGAGACCCAGTACTTC
CDR3 protein: CSARSQGARYQETQYF

J gene: TRBJ2-7
D gene: TRBD1
V gene: TRBV4-1
clone size: few
CDR3 DNA: TGCGCCAGCAGCCAAGGAGGGGGCTTGGCCTACGAGCAGTACTTC
CDR3 protein: CASSQGGGLAYEQYF

J gene: TRBJ1-2
D gene: -
V gene: TRBV20-1
clone size: once
CDR3 DNA: TGCAGTGCGCAGGCAGGCAGGGAATATAGTGGCTACACCTTC
CDR3 protein: CSAQAGREYSGYTF

J gene: TRBJ2-5
D gene: TRBD2
V gene: TRBV12-3/TRBV12-4
clone size: many
CDR3 DNA: TGTGCCAGCAGTGCCCGGGACTATCAAGAGACCCAGTACTTC
CDR3 protein: CASSARDYQETQYF

J gene: TRBJ2-1
D gene: TRBD2
V gene: TRBV6-6
clone size: -
CDR3 DNA: TGTGCCAGCAGTTACTCCCTAGCGGGGTCCTACAATGAGCAGTTCTTC
CDR3 protein: CASSYSLAGSYNEQFF

J gene: TRBJ2-1
D gene: -
V gene: TRBV6-5
clone size: -
CDR3 DNA: TGTGCCAGCAGTTACTCGAAAAACCTAGGACAGTTCTTC
CDR3 protein: CASSYSKNLGQFF

J gene: TRBJ2-3
D gene: -
V gene: TRBV7-9
clone size: -
CDR3 DNA: TGTGCCAGCATTCCTTCGGGGAGACAACTCACAGATACGCAGTATTTT
CDR3 protein: CASIPSGRQLTDTQYF